The 18 T cell receptor beta chains in this list originate from one sample, sequenced in a study of T cell responses to AZD1222 COVID-19 vaccine. Produced via immunoSEQ multiplex PCR; TCRdb's table is partial and in-frame only. The sample shows over 75,000 clones, over 75% of them seen only once. This specimen was peripheral blood, taken on day 0 of AZD1222 vaccination. The source is an adult in good health.

This clone showed up just once. This chain joins TRBV11-2 and TRBJ2-1; the match to TRBD1 covers 7 bases. The CDR3 has 15 amino acids. V lost 3 bases and J lost 6; bases outside the gene matches: 8. Germline CDR1 SGHAT, CDR2 FQNNGV. The DNA for the CDR3 is TGTGCCAGCAGCTTCATGACAGGGCATCGCAATGAGCAGTTCTTC. Its translation is CASSFMTGHRNEQFF.

Here the CDR3 reads CAWSHSYNEQFF. CDR3 coding DNA: TGTGCCTGGAGTCACTCCTACAATGAGCAGTTCTTC. This chain joins TRBV30 and TRBJ2-1; D remains unclear. The V end lost 2 bases, the J end lost 0 bases, and 2 bases lay between the germline ends. This CDR3 contains 12 residues. The germline V gene encodes CDR1 GTSNPN and CDR2 SVGIG (reference sequence).

V and J are TRBV11-2 and TRBJ2-1; TRBD2 agrees at 9 bases. This CDR3 is 16 amino acids long. Unmatched junction bases numbered 5, after V lost 0 bases and J lost 5 bases. The germline CDR1 and CDR2 sequences are SGHAT and FQNNGV. In nucleotides, the CDR3 is TGTGCCAGCAGCTTAGATCCCGCGGGAGGGAACAATGAGCAGTTCTTC. Translated, it gives CASSLDPAGGNNEQFF.

This clone has only one observation. The V call is TRBV27, the J call TRBJ2-2; D not certain. CDR3 length: 12 amino acids. Between the trimmed V and J ends, which lost 6 bases and 7 bases, there was a span of 9 bases. Germline V lookup: CDR1 MNHEY, CDR2 SMNVEV (reference sequence). The CDR3 bases are TGTGCCAGCAGGGGGTGGATCGGGGAGCTGTTTTTT. It translates to CASRGWIGELFF.

The chain links TRBV27 to TRBJ1-6; D call uncertain. The CDR3 loop spans 16 amino acids. CDR1 is MNHEY, CDR2 SMNVEV, per germline (reference sequence). Trimming removed 0 bases at V and 0 bases at J, with 6 bases between. CDR3 in amino acids: CASSLSRSSYNSPLHF. The CDR3 bases are TGTGCCAGCAGTTTATCCAGAAGCTCCTATAATTCACCCCTCCACTTT.

CDR3 coding DNA: TGTGCCAGCCTTAGGGGGGGACACCACTTAGGCGGCTACACCTTC. The encoded protein is CASLRGGHHLGGYTF. The rearrangement joins TRBV28 to TRBJ1-2; the D gene is possibly TRBD1 (6 bases). V was pared by 8 bases and J by 8 bases, with 24 bases between. CDR3 length equals 15 residues. The germline CDR1 and CDR2 sequences are MDHEN and SYDVKM.

V is TRBV25-1 and J is TRBJ1-2; maybe TRBD1 (6 bases). Germline loops: CDR1 MGHDK, CDR2 SYGVNS. This CDR3 is 13 amino acids long. Trimming took 4 bases from V and 2 from J, leaving 8 bases between them. DNA of the CDR3: TGTGCCAGCAGTGTAGACAGGAACTATGGCTACACCTTC. This encodes CASSVDRNYGYTF.

The chain recombines TRBV5-1 with TRBJ2-3; 12 bases fit TRBD1. Trimming cost V 0 bases and J 5 bases; bases outside gene matches: 10. The CDR3 length is 18 residues. Looked up from germline, CDR1 is SGHRS and CDR2 is YFSETQ. The CDR3 DNA reads as TGCGCCAGCAGCTTGGGGACCGGGACAGGGGGCTGGGGAGATACGCAGTATTTT. Translation: CASSLGTGTGGWGDTQYF.

The V and J genes are TRBV7-9 and TRBJ1-5; D remains unclear. Trimming stripped 3 bases from V and 7 bases from J, with 7 bases between. Germline V gene sequence: CDR1 SEHNR, CDR2 FQNEAQ (reference sequence). There are 12 residues in the CDR3. CDR3 bases: TGTGCCAGCAGCTTCTCAGGACAGCCCCAGCATTTT. This sequence encodes CASSFSGQPQHF.

This clone has a single count. The CDR3 bases are TGCAGCGTTGAAGGTTTAAGGGTTAGCTATGGCTACACCTTC. Translated, it gives CSVEGLRVSYGYTF. The chain joins TRBV29-1 to TRBJ1-2; D gene ambiguous. Germline-derived CDR1 and CDR2 are SQVTM and ANQGSEA. Between the trimmed V and J ends, which lost 1 base and 4 bases, there was a span of 13 bases. CDR3 length: 14 amino acids.

The genes are TRBV19 and TRBJ1-5; tentative D call: TRBD1 (5 bases). CDR1 is LNHDA, CDR2 SQIVND, per germline (reference sequence). This CDR3 region has 13 residues. V was cut by 4 bases and J by 10 bases, with 14 bases left in between. CDR3 DNA sequence: TGTGCCAGTAGTAACAGGCCTTGGGATCCCCAGCATTTT. It yields the protein CASSNRPWDPQHF.

V gene TRBV28 combines with J gene TRBJ2-2; D is tentatively TRBD1 or TRBD2 (5 bases each). CDR1 is MDHEN and CDR2 is SYDVKM in the germline V gene. The CDR3 covers 14 residues. With 7 bases removed from V and 5 bases from J, the gap between germline ends came to 14 bases. CDR3 loop: CASKPGTLTGELFF. CDR3 DNA sequence: TGTGCCAGCAAACCCGGGACGCTAACCGGGGAGCTGTTTTTT.

V and J are TRBV29-1 and TRBJ1-1; TRBD1 is a possible D gene (5 bases). This CDR3 is 14 amino acids long. Per germline, CDR1 SQVTM and CDR2 ANQGSEA. V was trimmed by 5 bases and J by 5 bases, leaving 18 bases between them. CDR3 loop: CSVSSGEAKTEAFF. Written as DNA, the CDR3 is TGCAGCGTTTCCTCGGGGGAAGCTAAAACTGAAGCTTTCTTT.

This clone was detected a few times. V and J are TRBV5-4 and TRBJ1-2; D perhaps matches TRBD1 (6 bases). The CDR3 spans 15 residues. CDR1 is SGHNT and CDR2 is YYREEE in the germline V gene (reference sequence). V was shortened by 0 bases and J by 4 bases, with 13 bases between the two germline ends. The CDR3 here is CASSLARGGAYGYTF. The CDR3 coding sequence is TGTGCCAGCAGCTTGGCCAGGGGAGGTGCCTATGGCTACACCTTC. The entire variable domain, with the rest obtained from reference TRBV5-4 and TRBJ1-2, is as follows: ETGVTQSPTHLIKTRGQQVTLRCSSQSGHNTVSWYQQALGQGPQFIFQYYREEENGRGNFPPRFSGLQFPNYSSELNVNALELDDSALYLCASSLARGGAYGYTFGSGTRLTVV.

This clone came up a few times. CDR3 bases: TGTGCCAGCAGTTACCGTCTGGCGGAGACCCAGTACTTC. This translates into CASSYRLAETQYF. The rearrangement joins TRBV6-2 or TRBV6-3 to TRBJ2-5, with D unresolved. This CDR3 region has 13 residues. From germline, CDR1 is MNHEY and CDR2 SVGEGT. Trimming took off 2 bases at V and 5 bases at J, with 9 bases between the two ends.

V and J are TRBV10-3 and TRBJ2-5; no clear D. V shed 0 bases and J shed 3 bases, with 14 bases lying between them. This CDR3 has 16 residues. Per the germline V gene, CDR1 is ENHRY and CDR2 is SYGVKD. CDR3 DNA: TGTGCCATCAGTGAGTCCAAGGGTAATGAGAAAGAGACCCAGTACTTC. Protein: CAISESKGNEKETQYF.

The genes are TRBV21-1 and TRBJ2-7; the listed D gene, TRBD2, was not tested against the DNA. TRBV21-1 is classified as a pseudogene. The CDR3 length is 21 residues. CDR3 DNA sequence: TGTGCCAGCAGCATCAGGAGGGGGCTAGCGGGAGCAATGGGGAGCTCCTACGAGCAGTACTTC. Residues: CASSIRRGLAGAMGSSYEQYF.

This clone is a singleton in its sample. Germline and junction disagree at one end, which may indicate a read error. The chain recombines TRBV6-5 with TRBJ1-2; D possibly corresponds to TRBD1 (5 bases). This CDR3 has 12 amino acids. The germline V gene encodes CDR1 MNHEY and CDR2 SVGAGI. In DNA form, the CDR3 reads TGTGCCTGCAGGGTCGTTATGGGTGGCTACACCTTC. This sequence encodes CACRVVMGGYTF.